The 5 T cell receptor beta chains reported below all come from one sample, sequenced in a study of blood T cells in healthy people across ages. Next came a second PCR, run for about 6 to 12 cycles, which used a sample-barcoded 5' primer along with a J-beta primer mix. TCRdb processed the 5' RACE reads anew with MiXCR; each CDR3 protein has one entry. The sample has about 570,000 distinct CDR3 sequences; approximately 27% are singletons. The source material was blood. Receptors originate from a woman aged 70-85 years in good health.

The table lists this clonotype with many counts. The chain employs TRBV7-2 and TRBJ2-1, with 8 bases matching TRBD2. The CDR3 has 16 amino acids. Germline values: CDR1 SGHTA, CDR2 FQGNSA. The J segment lost 4 bases and the V segment lost 4 bases, leaving 9 bases of the junction unmatched. CDR3 loop: CASSSYRGGLYNEQFF. The CDR3 DNA reads as TGTGCCAGCAGCTCGTATCGGGGGGGCCTGTACAATGAGCAGTTCTTC.

In the case of this clonotype: Relative to the germline gene, one junction end is altered; a read error may explain this. J is TRBJ2-5 and V is TRBV12-3 or TRBV12-4; D possibly corresponds to TRBD2 (6 bases). The CDR3 has 16 amino acids. CDR3 DNA: TGCGCCAGCAGTGGGGGTCTAGCGACCGTCCGGGAGACCCAGTACTTC. It encodes CASSGGLATVRETQYF.

CDR3 loop: CASSLGRGISGAVTDTQYF. CDR3 DNA sequence: TGTGCCAGCAGCTTGGGCAGGGGAATAAGCGGGGCCGTCACAGATACGCAGTATTTT. The J gene is TRBJ2-3, the V gene TRBV5-5, with a weak D call TRBD2 (7 bases). CDR1 is SGHKS, CDR2 YYEKEE, per germline (reference sequence). V was clipped by 0 bases and J by 2 bases, with 22 bases between them. This CDR3 has 19 residues.

This chain joins TRBV2 and TRBJ1-1; tentative D call: TRBD1 (5 bases). CDR3 size: 15 residues. The V gene lost 4 bases and the J gene lost 2 bases, with 14 bases spanning the gap. CDR1 and CDR2 (germline): SNHLY, FYNNEI. CDR3 nucleotide sequence: TGTGCCAGCAGTGGATCGGGGACGGTTAACACTGAAGCTTTCTTT. Translating it yields CASSGSGTVNTEAFF.

On this clonotype itself: One end of the junction varies from germline; a read error may be responsible. CDR3 nucleotides: TGTGCCTGCAGCTTAACGATAGGGGATACGCAGTATTTT. Its protein is CACSLTIGDTQYF. The chain couples TRBV7-3 to TRBJ2-3; no definite D call. The germline CDR1 and CDR2 sequences are SGHTA and FQGTGA. The CDR3 sequence is 13 residues long.